One T cell receptor (beta chain) is described in this entry. The antigen it binds to is not known. Per-base qualities were not stored, and no clone one base away is much larger. CDR1 and CDR2 are drawn from the germline V gene (reference sequence): LGHDT, YNNKEL. At the junction V is shortened by 0 bases and J by 3 bases; bases outside the gene matches: 2. The CDR3, from cysteine to phenylalanine, totals 15 residues. Solely the CDR3 DNA is kept, with 45 bases framed from the first base. TCRbeta CDR3 regions were amplified from genomic DNA using the immunoSEQ Assay, a bias-controlled multiplex PCR. Under the source paper's analysis protocol: The number of nucleated cells in each sample was estimated by amplification of reference gene primers within the assay. Sequence reads were collapsed and filtered to measure the absolute abundance of every unique TCRbeta CDR3 rearrangement. For each sample, productive Simpson clonality was calculated as the square root of Simpson's diversity index over productive rearrangements. What TCRdb holds here is the immuneACCESS table cut down to in-frame rearrangements. Part of the clones is not present; checked against another copy, under half of the missing clones reflect an unresolved V gene, and the others are unexplained. The DNA was the basis for D and trimming; V, J and clone size are from that table. This sample lists about 81,000 clones; around 90% were detected once. The top ten clonotypes cover roughly 4.8% of the sample.

This sample is drawn from a study of blood T cell repertoires in COVID-19 (TCRdb year 2020). For context, the study as a whole: Collaborator samples came from the United States, Italy and Spain and covered acute and convalescent phases of COVID-19. The prospective study material was composed of cDNA or gDNA derived from T cells, B-cell-depleted T cells, or PBMCs. Deeply sampled blood TCRbeta repertoires from subjects exposed to, actively infected with, or recovered from COVID-19 were included in the dataset. The repertoires were released in a freely available public database meant as a resource for research on the immune response to SARS-CoV-2. Samples came from the ongoing ImmuneRACE study (first 160 participants) plus 1,254 subjects from 6 global collaborators. Nearly every sample came with metadata listing a de-identified subject ID, COVID-19 status, age in years and sex. HLA class I and class II types, where available, came from metadata supplied by the sample provider rather than from assay-based typing. Broader findings and caveats from the paper: The quantity of clinical and demographic metadata differed by source and by participant and was supplied without curation.

Collaborating institutions collected whole blood in K2EDTA tubes following their own protocols. For TCRbeta analysis, collaborators shipped samples in one of three forms: frozen whole blood, isolated PBMCs, or DNA extracted from either of those sample types. The sequence links TRBV3-1 (or the pseudogene TRBV3-2) to TRBJ1-3; TRBD1 fits 7 bases in the junction. The receptor was isolated from a woman of 80 years or more with acute or convalescent COVID-19. The material sequenced was peripheral blood. The nucleotide sequence reads as follows: TGTGCCAGCAGCCAAGACTCAGGGGGTGGAAACACCATATATTTT. It translates to CASSQDSGGGNTIYF.